Sequencing of this T cell receptor (beta chain) was carried out in a study of blood T cell repertoires in COVID-19. Study-wide background: Sites in the United States, Italy and Spain provided acute and convalescent COVID-19 samples. In each case, the material was cDNA or gDNA derived from T cells, B-cell-depleted T cells, or PBMCs.

Methods used by the authors: Scientists estimated how many nucleated cells there were by amplifying reference gene primers. Assay used: immunoSEQ multiplex PCR; TCRdb lists only in-frame clones, some missing. The V and J calls and clone size are taken from that table; D and trimming were inferred from the DNA. The sample yields under 300,000 clones, approximately 82% seen once. This CDR3 has 14 amino acids. The germline V gene has CDR1 SGHAT and CDR2 FQNNGV. The V segment lost 3 bases and the J segment 10 bases; nucleotides outside the gene matches: 4. This clonotype was obtained from a man aged 30 to 39 who had recovered from COVID-19. Sequencing input: peripheral blood. This rearrangement joins TRBV11-2 to TRBJ1-4, with 11 positions matching TRBD1. CDR3 region: CASSLGQGEGKLFF. In DNA, the CDR3 is TGTGCCAGCAGCTTGGGACAGGGGGAGGGAAAACTGTTTTTT. Full variable domain (outside the CDR3, taken from reference TRBV11-2 and TRBJ1-4): EAGVAQSPRYKIIEKRQSVAFWCNPISGHATLYWYQQILGQGPKLLIQFQNNGVVDDSQLPKDRFSAERLKGVDSTLKIQPAKLEDSAVYLCASSLGQGEGKLFFGSGTQLSVL.